This paragraph covers one T cell receptor beta chain sequence. The data were obtained in a study of radiotherapy plus CTLA-4 blockade in lung cancer. Trimming pared 5 bases from V and 2 bases from J, leaving 8 bases between. From germline, CDR1 is MNHNS and CDR2 SASEGT. The CDR3 runs 13 residues. The assay was immunoSEQ multiplex PCR, and TCRdb's table has in-frame clones only and misses some. The sample includes fewer than 100,000 clones, about 80% seen only once; the top ten take about 0.79%. The chain recombines TRBV6-1 with TRBJ2-3; no firm D call. This specimen was peripheral blood, taken from a patient treated with radiotherapy plus ipilimumab. This TCR came from a human donor with non-small cell lung cancer who had stable disease on radiotherapy plus ipilimumab. CDR3 coding DNA: TGTGCCAGCAGTAAAGGGTACACAGATACGCAGTATTTT. Amino acids: CASSKGYTDTQYF.